This T cell receptor beta chain comes out of a study of cytomegalovirus exposure and HLA in healthy donors. V shed 0 bases and J shed 9 bases, with 12 bases lying between them. CDR1 is MNHNS, CDR2 SASEGT, per germline. The CDR3 spans 15 residues. A multiplex PCR was run with 60 Vbeta primers and 13 Jbeta primers. Assay used: immunoSEQ multiplex PCR; TCRdb lists only in-frame clones, some missing. The sample carries roughly 180,000 clones, 80% to 85% recorded once. This sequence originates from a man under 40 in good health and CMV-seronegative. The specimen was PBMCs. The chain joins TRBV6-1 to TRBJ1-6; no definite D call. This CDR3 reads CASSEAMRTPSPLHF. CDR3 nucleotide sequence: TGTGCCAGCAGTGAAGCAATGAGGACTCCTTCACCCCTCCACTTT.